This T cell receptor (delta chain) is from a study of gamma-delta T cells after stem cell transplantation. This CDR3 region has 14 residues. Germline V gives CDR1 GEAIGNYY, CDR2 EKD. Trimming took off 6 bases at V and 3 bases at J, with 16 bases between the two ends. Worth noting for this clone: The protein TCRdb gives is from a much larger clone and does not agree with this DNA's translation at residue 7, likely a read error; the protein shown here comes from the DNA.

TCRdb used CATT to re-call clones from the RT-PCR reads. The data hold 1,500 to 2,000 delta-chain clones, with about 2.5% observed a single time. The sequenced material came from gamma-delta T cells. V usage is TRDV2 and J usage is TRDJ1; D unclear. The clonotype comes from a human donor. It is not recorded whose cells these are; they may come from a transplant donor. This CDR3 reads CACFALRAADKLIF. The CDR3 DNA reads as TGTGCCTGTTTCGCTCTGAGGGCCGCCGATAAACTCATCTTT.